These 26 T cell receptor beta chains originate from one sample sequenced in a study of blood T cell repertoires in COVID-19 (TCRdb year 2020). Library preparation was by the immunoSEQ multiplex PCR assay. Here the immuneACCESS table is served through TCRdb, limited to in-frame sequences with V and J called. Missing clones are a known gap in these copies; in checked studies unresolved V genes cover under half, and the rest lacks a known reason. This sample comprises about 270,000 clones, about 88% of them detected only once. The ten largest clones take up less than 3% of the sample. Sequencing was carried out using PBMCs or T cells enriched from blood (not recorded which). Every receptor here comes from a woman between 45 and 65 years old who had recovered from COVID-19.

This sequence joins TRBV19 and TRBJ2-3, with TRBD2 identical over 10 bases. CDR3 length: 15 residues. V trimming: 3 bases; J trimming: 4 bases; junction bases outside the gene matches: 4. Germline CDR1 and CDR2: LNHDA and SQIVND (reference sequence). The CDR3 DNA is TGTGCCAGTAGTATGTATAGCGGGAGGCCAGATACGCAGTATTTT. This translates into CASSMYSGRPDTQYF.

This clone was seen a handful of times. The rearrangement joins TRBV29-1 to TRBJ1-2, with D maybe TRBD1 (5 bases). Germline CDR1 reads SQVTM; CDR2 reads ANQGSEA. With 4 bases removed from V and 3 bases from J, the gap between germline ends came to 6 bases. This CDR3 is built from 11 residues. This chain's CDR3 is CSVGGDYGYTF. DNA for the CDR3: TGCAGCGTTGGGGGCGACTATGGCTACACCTTC.

This chain connects TRBV5-1 to TRBJ1-5; 8 bases fit TRBD1. This CDR3 is 20 amino acids long. Losses at the gene ends were 8 bases for V and 2 bases for J; bases not matched to a gene: 24. The germline V gene has CDR1 SGHRS and CDR2 YFSETQ. The CDR3 loop reads CARDRTRGQDLSQCNQPQHF. In DNA form, the CDR3 reads TGCGCCAGAGACCGGACTCGGGGACAGGATCTATCTCAATGCAATCAGCCCCAGCATTTT. Based on the CDR3 plus reference TRBV5-1 and TRBJ1-5, the full variable domain is KAGVTQTPRYLIKTRGQQVTLSCSPISGHRSVSWYQQTPGQGLQFLFEYFSETQRNKGNFPGRFSGRQFSNSRSEMNVSTLELGDSALYLCARDRTRGQDLSQCNQPQHFGDGTRLSIL.

The chain has TRBV5-6 and TRBJ2-1, with 7 positions matching TRBD2. The trim removed 0 bases at V and 1 base at J, leaving 7 bases unmatched. The CDR3 covers 17 residues. From germline, CDR1 is SGHDT and CDR2 YYEEEE. In nucleotides, the CDR3 is TGTGCCAGCAGCTTGGGCGGGGGAGGGAGGTCCTACAATGAGCAGTTCTTC. Protein: CASSLGGGGRSYNEQFF.

This sequence joins TRBV6-5 and TRBJ1-2; possible D gene TRBD1, 5 bases. The CDR3 loop spans 15 amino acids. The germline gives CDR1 MNHEY, CDR2 SVGAGI. V gave up 3 bases and J gave up 7 bases, with 18 bases separating them. The CDR3 protein is CASSYQPQGLSGYTF. The CDR3 DNA reads TGTGCCAGCAGTTATCAGCCGCAGGGCCTGAGTGGCTACACCTTC.

The rearrangement links TRBV5-6 to TRBJ2-3; 8 nucleotides align to TRBD1. The CDR3 sequence is 17 residues long. CDR1 SGHDT and CDR2 YYEEEE come from the germline V gene. The J segment lost 2 bases and the V segment lost 0 bases, leaving 8 bases of the junction unmatched. CDR3 nucleotides: TGTGCCAGCAGCTTGGATTCCGGGACAGGCAACACAGATACGCAGTATTTT. It is translated as CASSLDSGTGNTDTQYF.

Only a few counts were recorded for this clone. The chain has TRBV10-3 and TRBJ1-1, with D possibly TRBD1 on 5 matching bases. The germline V gene has CDR1 ENHRY and CDR2 SYGVKD. CDR3 length: 16 amino acids. The V and J ends lost 10 bases and 1 base respectively, with 22 bases between them. CDR3 sequence reads: CATRKGVLRQNTEAFF. CDR3 nucleotides: TGTGCCACTAGAAAAGGGGTTCTCAGACAGAACACTGAAGCTTTCTTT.

The chain has TRBV7-2 and TRBJ1-1; a weak D match, TRBD1 (6 bases). Germline values: CDR1 SGHTA, CDR2 FQGNSA. V was clipped by 1 base and J by 11 bases, with 14 bases between them. The CDR3 has 13 residues. CDR3 in amino acids: CASSLEGVSPAFF. As DNA, the CDR3 is TGTGCCAGCAGCTTAGAGGGGGTTAGTCCGGCTTTCTTT. The whole variable domain, remainder taken from reference TRBV7-2 and TRBJ1-1, is GAGVSQSPSNKVTEKGKDVELRCDPISGHTALYWYRQSLGQGLEFLIYFQGNSAPDKSGLPSDRFSAERTGGSVSTLTIQRTQQEDSAVYLCASSLEGVSPAFFGQGTRLTVV.

This chain joins TRBV28 and TRBJ1-4; TRBD1 is a possible D gene (5 bases). CDR3 length: 14 amino acids. The germline V and J ends were trimmed by 5 bases and 7 bases, with 14 bases remaining between them. The germline gives CDR1 MDHEN, CDR2 SYDVKM. The CDR3 DNA sequence: TGTGCCAGCAGTCCGATGGGGGGTACTGAAAAACTGTTTTTT. Its translation is CASSPMGGTEKLFF.

This chain connects TRBV7-8 to TRBJ1-3; D is unclear. The germline V and J ends were trimmed by 5 bases and 4 bases, with 15 bases remaining between them. This CDR3 region has 15 residues. CDR1 is SGHVS and CDR2 is FQNEAQ in the germline V gene. In DNA form, the CDR3 reads TGTGCCAGCAGCCCCCGGCGGCACATAGGAAACACCATATATTTT. Amino acids: CASSPRRHIGNTIYF.

A single count supports this clone. The chain carries TRBV7-2 and TRBJ2-1, with 8 bases fitting TRBD2. The CDR3 is 14 amino acids. The trim removed 3 bases at V and 11 bases at J, leaving 9 bases unmatched. CDR1 SGHTA and CDR2 FQGNSA come from the germline V gene. The CDR3 region has the DNA TGTGCCAGCAGCTTGACCAGCGGGAGCCTACAGCAGTTCTTC. Protein product: CASSLTSGSLQQFF. Full variable domain (remainder filled in from reference TRBV7-2 and TRBJ2-1): GAGVSQSPSNKVTEKGKDVELRCDPISGHTALYWYRQSLGQGLEFLIYFQGNSAPDKSGLPSDRFSAERTGGSVSTLTIQRTQQEDSAVYLCASSLTSGSLQQFFGPGTRLTVL.

V gene TRBV5-4 combines with J gene TRBJ2-2, with 8 bases identical to TRBD1. The CDR3 is 15 amino acids. Per the germline V gene, CDR1 is SGHNT and CDR2 is YYREEE (reference sequence). The V segment lost 4 bases and the J segment 4 bases; nucleotides outside the gene matches: 6. CDR3 nucleotide sequence: TGTGCCAGCAGCCTGGACAGGGTGAGCACCGGGGAGCTGTTTTTT. Protein product: CASSLDRVSTGELFF.

There are a few counts of this clone. This chain joins TRBV11-2 and TRBJ2-2; D not resolved. The CDR3 is made up of 14 amino acids. V gave up 0 bases and J gave up 7 bases, with 9 bases separating them. Germline CDR1 is SGHAT and CDR2 is FQNNGV. The chain's CDR3 is CASSLDARGGELFF. The CDR3 nucleotides read TGTGCCAGCAGCTTAGATGCCCGCGGCGGGGAGCTGTTTTTT.

This chain links TRBV5-1 with TRBJ1-2, with a weak D call TRBD1 (6 bases). CDR3 length equals 15 residues. The V end lost 4 bases, the J end lost 5 bases, and 18 bases lay between the germline ends. The germline gives CDR1 SGHRS, CDR2 YFSETQ. Here the CDR3 reads CASSLLTGPEYGYTF. The CDR3 DNA follows: TGCGCCAGCAGCCTACTGACAGGACCGGAATATGGCTACACCTTC.

The chain joins TRBV9 to TRBJ2-1; 9 bases match TRBD1. V lost 0 bases to trimming and J lost 8 bases; unmatched junction nucleotides: 12. The germline V gene encodes CDR1 SGDLS and CDR2 YYNGEE. The CDR3 runs to 17 residues. CDR3: CASSVGSTTGGLDEQFF. CDR3 in DNA: TGTGCCAGCAGCGTAGGAAGTACGACAGGGGGTTTGGATGAGCAGTTCTTC.

This clone has a single count. The chain couples TRBV7-2 to TRBJ2-1; 13 bases fit TRBD2. Germline trimming cut 0 bases from V and 6 bases from J; bases unmatched to any gene: 2. The CDR3 totals 16 residues. Germline V lookup: CDR1 SGHTA, CDR2 FQGNSA. This CDR3 is CASSLALAGGGNEQFF. In nucleotides, the CDR3 is TGTGCCAGCAGCTTAGCACTAGCGGGAGGGGGCAATGAGCAGTTCTTC. Supplemented by reference TRBV7-2 and TRBJ2-1, the full variable domain reads GAGVSQSPSNKVTEKGKDVELRCDPISGHTALYWYRQSLGQGLEFLIYFQGNSAPDKSGLPSDRFSAERTGGSVSTLTIQRTQQEDSAVYLCASSLALAGGGNEQFFGPGTRLTVL.

The chain combines TRBV24-1 with TRBJ2-1, with 7 bases matching TRBD2. CDR3 length equals 14 residues. Germline CDR1 KGHDR, CDR2 SFDVKD. V shed 2 bases, J shed 6 bases, and the junction held 3 bases outside the gene matches. The CDR3 spells CATSDYTSANEQFF. The CDR3 nucleotides read TGTGCCACCAGTGATTATACTAGCGCCAATGAGCAGTTCTTC.

The chain recombines TRBV9 with TRBJ1-2, with 7 nucleotides matching TRBD1. This CDR3 has 13 residues. V trimming: 5 bases; J trimming: 1 base; junction bases outside the gene matches: 2. Germline-derived CDR1 and CDR2 are SGDLS and YYNGEE. The CDR3 reads CASRGDSNYGYTF. In nucleotides, the CDR3 is TGTGCCAGCAGGGGGGACAGTAACTATGGCTACACCTTC.

This clone has only one observation. The rearrangement uses TRBV7-2 and TRBJ1-6; D not certain. CDR1 is SGHTA, CDR2 FQGNSA, per germline. The length of the CDR3 is 15 residues. The V and J ends lost 1 base and 8 bases respectively, with 12 bases between them. The CDR3 region has the DNA TGTGCCAGCAGCTTAGTGTCCTGGTCGGATTCACCCCTCCACTTT. Protein: CASSLVSWSDSPLHF. Full variable domain (missing parts from reference TRBV7-2 and TRBJ1-6): GAGVSQSPSNKVTEKGKDVELRCDPISGHTALYWYRQSLGQGLEFLIYFQGNSAPDKSGLPSDRFSAERTGGSVSTLTIQRTQQEDSAVYLCASSLVSWSDSPLHFGNGTRLTVT.

The CDR3 DNA reads TGTGCCAGTAGAGGAGGACAGGGCTACTATGGCTACACCTTC. This codes for CASRGGQGYYGYTF. This sequence joins TRBV19 and TRBJ1-2, with 8 bases fitting TRBD1. J gave up 3 bases and V 6 bases, and 6 bases lay outside the gene matches. Looked up from germline, CDR1 is LNHDA and CDR2 is SQIVND (reference sequence). The CDR3 is made up of 14 amino acids.

This clone was found a few times. The CDR3 DNA reads TGTGCCAGCAGCTTCTCTAGCGGGGCAGATACGCAGTATTTT. Amino acids: CASSFSSGADTQYF. This chain joins TRBV7-2 and TRBJ2-3; TRBD2 matches at 9 bases. V shed 3 bases, J shed 4 bases, and the junction held 2 bases outside the gene matches. CDR3 length: 14 residues. The germline V gene has CDR1 SGHTA and CDR2 FQGNSA. Variable domain in full (rest from reference TRBV7-2 and TRBJ2-3): GAGVSQSPSNKVTEKGKDVELRCDPISGHTALYWYRQSLGQGLEFLIYFQGNSAPDKSGLPSDRFSAERTGGSVSTLTIQRTQQEDSAVYLCASSFSSGADTQYFGPGTRLTVL.

To note about this clone: The junction and the germline gene differ at one end; a read error may be behind it. The rearrangement uses TRBV5-4 and TRBJ1-1; no clear D. The CDR3 is 11 amino acids. CDR1 and CDR2 (germline): SGHNT, YYREEE (reference sequence). CDR3 in amino acids: CASSLSNSLIF. CDR3 nucleotide sequence: TGTGCCAGCAGCTTGTCGAACAGCCTAATCTTT.

V and J are TRBV11-2 and TRBJ1-1, with 7 bases lining up with TRBD1. Per the germline V gene, CDR1 is SGHAT and CDR2 is FQNNGV. The trim removed 1 base at V and 0 bases at J, leaving 5 bases unmatched. CDR3 length equals 16 residues. The CDR3, as DNA: TGTGCCAGCAGCTTAGGGTCACAGGGGATGAACACTGAAGCTTTCTTT. Translation gives CASSLGSQGMNTEAFF.

The J gene is TRBJ1-1, the V gene TRBV30; D remains ambiguous. This CDR3 has 10 amino acids. Trimming took 3 bases from V and 3 from J, leaving 2 bases between them. The germline V gene has CDR1 GTSNPN and CDR2 SVGIG (reference sequence). The CDR3 bases are TGTGCCTGGAGCGACACTGAAGCTTTCTTT. Protein sequence: CAWSDTEAFF.

The chain recombines TRBV5-4 with TRBJ2-3; D ambiguous. V lost 4 bases to trimming and J lost 0 bases, with 12 bases between them. Germline assignment: CDR1 SGHNT and CDR2 YYREEE (reference sequence). CDR3 length: 15 amino acids. CDR3 in amino acids: CASSGVVASTDTQYF. The CDR3 bases are TGTGCCAGCAGCGGAGTGGTTGCTAGCACAGATACGCAGTATTTT.

The CDR3 DNA reads as TGTGCCAGCAGTTTATCCGGTCTCAGGGGGCTAAACAATGAGCAGTTCTTC. Residues: CASSLSGLRGLNNEQFF. The J gene is TRBJ2-1, the V gene TRBV27; 8 bases are a match to TRBD1. The CDR3 consists of 17 residues. The trim removed 0 bases at V and 5 bases at J, leaving 9 bases unmatched. Germline lookup yields CDR1 MNHEY and CDR2 SMNVEV (reference sequence).